A selection of T cell receptor beta chains follows, all from one sample in a study of CD8 T cells in ankylosing spondylitis. TCRdb re-analysed the 5' RACE reads in MiXCR, keeping a single row per CDR3 protein. The sample holds 100,000 to 150,000 distinct CDR3 sequences, more than 15% seen once. Sequenced sample: blood, either unsorted or a sorted T cell fraction (not recorded which). The receptors come from a male donor with ankylosing spondylitis. CDR3s include the opening cysteine and the closing phenylalanine or tryptophan. The D gene is left open where the match is weak. Some rows mark clone size as missing; the rest say once, few, many or name a class of expanded clone.

d_call: -
j_call: TRBJ1-1
v_call: TRBV4-3
clone_size: few
cdr3_aa: CASSPRVRTNTEAFF
cdr3_nt: TGCGCCAGCAGCCCTCGAGTGCGGACCAACACTGAAGCTTTCTTT

d_call: -
j_call: TRBJ2-1
v_call: TRBV5-5
clone_size: -
cdr3_aa: CASSLVQGNNEQFF
cdr3_nt: TGTGCCAGCAGCTTGGTCCAGGGTAACAATGAGCAGTTCTTC

d_call: -
j_call: TRBJ2-1
v_call: TRBV2
clone_size: -
cdr3_aa: CASSGVGSYNEQFF
cdr3_nt: TGTGCCAGCAGTGGCGTGGGGTCCTACAATGAGCAGTTCTTC

d_call: TRBD1
j_call: TRBJ2-1
v_call: TRBV7-9
clone_size: few
cdr3_aa: CASSWGQYNEQFF
cdr3_nt: TGTGCCAGCAGCTGGGGACAGTACAATGAGCAGTTCTTC

d_call: -
j_call: TRBJ2-5
v_call: TRBV12-3/TRBV12-4
clone_size: many
cdr3_aa: CASSPSSETQYF
cdr3_nt: TGTGCCAGCAGTCCCTCCTCCGAGACCCAGTACTTC

d_call: -
j_call: TRBJ1-5
v_call: TRBV4-2
clone_size: few
cdr3_aa: CASSQHRESNQPQHF
cdr3_nt: TGTGCCAGCAGCCAACACAGGGAGTCTAATCAGCCCCAGCATTTT

d_call: TRBD2
j_call: TRBJ2-3
v_call: TRBV4-3
clone_size: -
cdr3_aa: CASSHGLAEPTDTQYF
cdr3_nt: TGCGCCAGCAGCCACGGACTAGCGGAGCCCACAGATACGCAGTATTTT

d_call: -
j_call: TRBJ2-7
v_call: TRBV27
clone_size: few
cdr3_aa: CASNAGYEQYF
cdr3_nt: TGTGCCAGCAATGCCGGCTACGAGCAGTACTTC

d_call: TRBD2
j_call: TRBJ2-5
v_call: TRBV4-3
clone_size: -
cdr3_aa: CASSQDPGGLAAPQETQYF
cdr3_nt: TGCGCCAGCAGCCAAGATCCGGGGGGACTAGCGGCCCCCCAAGAGACCCAGTACTTC

d_call: -
j_call: TRBJ2-7
v_call: TRBV6-2/TRBV6-3
clone_size: -
cdr3_aa: CASSYTGEQYF
cdr3_nt: TGTGCCAGCAGTTACACGGGGGAGCAGTACTTC

d_call: -
j_call: TRBJ1-6
v_call: TRBV27
clone_size: -
cdr3_aa: CASSLGDTNSPLHF
cdr3_nt: TGTGCCAGCAGTTTAGGGGACACGAATTCACCCCTCCACTTT

d_call: TRBD1
j_call: TRBJ1-4
v_call: TRBV5-1
clone_size: few
cdr3_aa: CASSLDGQGGDEKLFF
cdr3_nt: TGCGCCAGCAGCTTGGACGGCCAGGGGGGGGATGAAAAACTGTTTTTT

d_call: -
j_call: TRBJ1-2
v_call: TRBV29-1
clone_size: -
cdr3_aa: CSATVPDRSGYTF
cdr3_nt: TGCAGCGCCACGGTACCCGACAGGAGCGGCTACACCTTC

d_call: TRBD1
j_call: TRBJ2-3
v_call: TRBV27
clone_size: few
cdr3_aa: CASSPYWYRGSDTQYF
cdr3_nt: TGTGCCAGCAGTCCATATTGGTACAGGGGTTCGGATACGCAGTATTTT